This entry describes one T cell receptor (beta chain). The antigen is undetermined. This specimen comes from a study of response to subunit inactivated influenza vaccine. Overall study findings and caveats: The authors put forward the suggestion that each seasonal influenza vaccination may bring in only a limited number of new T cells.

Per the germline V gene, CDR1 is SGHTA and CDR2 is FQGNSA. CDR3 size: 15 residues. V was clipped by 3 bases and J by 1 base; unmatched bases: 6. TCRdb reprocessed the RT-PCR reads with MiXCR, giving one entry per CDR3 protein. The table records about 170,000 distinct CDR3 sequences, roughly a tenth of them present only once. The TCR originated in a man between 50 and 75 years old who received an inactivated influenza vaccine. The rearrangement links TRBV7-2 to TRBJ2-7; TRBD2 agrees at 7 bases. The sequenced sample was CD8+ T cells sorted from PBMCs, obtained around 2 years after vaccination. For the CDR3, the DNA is TGTGCCAGCAGCTTGGGCGGGAGTCCTTCCTACGAGCAGTACTTC. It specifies CASSLGGSPSYEQYF. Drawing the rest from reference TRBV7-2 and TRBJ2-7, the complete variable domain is GAGVSQSPSNKVTEKGKDVELRCDPISGHTALYWYRQSLGQGLEFLIYFQGNSAPDKSGLPSDRFSAERTGGSVSTLTIQRTQQEDSAVYLCASSLGGSPSYEQYFGPGTRLTVT.